This TCR beta chain originates from a study of naive and memory T cell subsets. An equimolar mix of two oligonucleotides served as the beta constant-region primer for TRBC1 and TRBC2. Ligated cDNA was amplified by four rounds of PCR with nested alpha and beta constant-region primers and SP2. TCRdb called the UMI-ligation and nested PCR reads again in MiXCR, with one record for every CDR3 protein. The repertoire has 130,000 or so distinct CDR3 sequences, 35% to 40% of them found once; the top ten carry 0.9%. Cells stained for CD3, CD4, CD8, CD45RA and CD27 were sorted into four subsets. The CDR3 has 12 amino acids. Per germline, CDR1 MGHRA and CDR2 YSYEKL. V shed 11 bases and J shed 3 bases, with 13 bases lying between them.

The sequence derives from a human donor in good health. Specimen: central memory CD4+ T cells from blood. This chain links TRBV4-1 with TRBJ1-2; the D gene is possibly TRBD1 (6 bases). The CDR3 protein is CAAGAHDYGYTF. CDR3 DNA: TGCGCCGCGGGGGCCCATGACTATGGCTACACCTTC.